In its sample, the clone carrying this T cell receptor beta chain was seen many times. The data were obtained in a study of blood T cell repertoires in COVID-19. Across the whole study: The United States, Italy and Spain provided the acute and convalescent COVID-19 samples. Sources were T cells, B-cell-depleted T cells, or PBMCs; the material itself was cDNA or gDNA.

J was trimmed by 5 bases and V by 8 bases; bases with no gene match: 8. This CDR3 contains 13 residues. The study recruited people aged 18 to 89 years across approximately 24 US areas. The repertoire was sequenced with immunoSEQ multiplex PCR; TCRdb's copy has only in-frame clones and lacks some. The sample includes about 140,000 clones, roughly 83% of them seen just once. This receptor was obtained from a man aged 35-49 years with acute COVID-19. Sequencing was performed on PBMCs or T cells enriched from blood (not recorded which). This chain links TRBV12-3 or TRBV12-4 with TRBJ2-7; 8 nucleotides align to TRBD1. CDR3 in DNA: TGTGCCAGCCTCGGGACAGGATATGACGAGCAGTACTTC. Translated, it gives CASLGTGYDEQYF.